Sequencing of this TCR beta chain was carried out in a study of blood T cell repertoires in COVID-19. Looking at the study overall: Material from acute and convalescent COVID-19 was sourced from the United States, Italy and Spain.

Allocation to cohorts depended on clinical history reported by the participants. After removal of 3 bases from V and 7 bases from J, the junction contained 3 bases not matched to a gene. The CDR3 contains 12 residues. Germline CDR1 reads LGHNA; CDR2 reads YSLEER. TCRdb keeps only in-frame clones here, not all; method: immunoSEQ multiplex PCR. The sample has 150,000 or so clones; around 87% are singletons. The V gene is TRBV4-3, the J gene TRBJ2-7, with TRBD1 identical over 7 bases. The origin of this receptor is a woman aged 35 to 49 who had been exposed to COVID-19. Sequenced material: PBMCs or T cells enriched from blood (not recorded which). The CDR3: CASSQTGKEQYF. The CDR3 DNA follows: TGCGCCAGCAGCCAGACAGGGAAGGAGCAGTACTTC.